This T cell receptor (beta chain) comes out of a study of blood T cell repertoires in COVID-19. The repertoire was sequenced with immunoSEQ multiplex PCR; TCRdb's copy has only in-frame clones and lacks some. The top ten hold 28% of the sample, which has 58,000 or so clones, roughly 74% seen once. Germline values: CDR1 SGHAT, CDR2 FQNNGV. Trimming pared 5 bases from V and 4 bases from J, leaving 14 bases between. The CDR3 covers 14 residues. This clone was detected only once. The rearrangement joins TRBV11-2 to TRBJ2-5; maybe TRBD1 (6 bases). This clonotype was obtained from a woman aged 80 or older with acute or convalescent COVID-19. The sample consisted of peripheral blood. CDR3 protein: CASSPQARGETQYF. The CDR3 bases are TGTGCCAGCAGCCCCCAAGCCAGGGGAGAGACCCAGTACTTC.